The 20 T cell receptor beta chains reported below all come from one sample, sequenced in a study of T-cell reconstitution after alpha-beta-depleted transplantation in children. Unique molecular identifiers tagged the TCRbeta library. TCRdb reanalysed the PCR reads using MiXCR and keeps one entry per CDR3 protein. Of some 840,000 distinct CDR3 sequences in the sample, 15% to 20% are singletons; the top ten hold approximately 5%. Sequenced material: PBMCs, mostly from graft donor cells, taken 360 days after TCRalphabeta/CD19-depleted stem cell transplant. The receptors stem from a male patient younger than 18 who had a stem cell transplant for acute lymphoblastic leukemia, so the T cells may come from the graft donor.

The genes are TRBV15 and TRBJ2-3; D tentatively reads TRBD1 or TRBD2 (5 bases each). Germline CDR1 reads LNHNV; CDR2 reads YYDKDF (reference sequence). Between the trimmed V and J ends, which lost 1 base and 6 bases, there was a span of 11 bases. CDR3 length: 14 residues. CDR3 protein: CATSRVGEGDTQYF. CDR3 nucleotide sequence: TGTGCCACCAGCAGAGTAGGAGAGGGGGATACGCAGTATTTT.

This rearrangement joins TRBV5-6 to TRBJ1-1, with D perhaps TRBD1 (5 bases). The CDR3 loop spans 14 amino acids. Per the germline V gene, CDR1 is SGHDT and CDR2 is YYEEEE. Trimming cost V 6 bases and J 4 bases, with 16 bases left between them. The CDR3 spells CASIKGRVTTEAFF. Written as DNA, the CDR3 is TGTGCCAGCATCAAGGGGAGGGTCACCACTGAAGCTTTCTTT.

The rearrangement joins TRBV6-2 or TRBV6-3 to TRBJ1-5, with 7 bases matching TRBD1. The V segment lost 4 bases and the J segment 3 bases; nucleotides outside the gene matches: 6. The CDR3 is made up of 15 amino acids. Germline loops: CDR1 MNHEY, CDR2 SVGEGT. The CDR3 DNA sequence: TGTGCCAGCAGTTCCGACAGGGAGTTCAATCAGCCCCAGCATTTT. Protein: CASSSDREFNQPQHF.

This clonotype was seen only a few times. The V and J genes are TRBV3-1 and TRBJ2-1; 7 nucleotides line up with TRBD2. V was clipped by 4 bases and J by 6 bases; unmatched bases: 12. CDR3 length: 16 amino acids. The germline V gene has CDR1 LGHDT and CDR2 YNNKEL (reference sequence). The CDR3 reads CASSRILGTNPNEQFF. The CDR3 nucleotides are TGTGCCAGCAGCCGTATACTAGGGACTAATCCCAATGAGCAGTTCTTC.

This clonotype was recorded many times. V and J are TRBV7-6 and TRBJ2-1; D perhaps matches TRBD1 (6 bases). Germline loops: CDR1 SGHVS, CDR2 FNYEAQ. Trimming removed 1 base at V and 2 bases at J, with 12 bases between. The CDR3 has 16 amino acids. The CDR3 protein is CASSLDPRGAYNEQFF. CDR3 nucleotides: TGTGCCAGCAGCTTAGACCCCAGGGGAGCCTACAATGAGCAGTTCTTC.

The chain has TRBV4-2 and TRBJ2-5; a possible D gene is TRBD1 (5 bases). The CDR3 length is 15 residues. Trimming pared 5 bases from V and 4 bases from J, leaving 17 bases between. CDR1 and CDR2 from the germline V gene are LGHNA and YNFKEQ. The CDR3 protein is CASSKTLTEGETQYF. CDR3 nucleotides: TGTGCCAGCAGCAAAACCTTGACAGAAGGAGAGACCCAGTACTTC.

The chain has TRBV4-1 and TRBJ2-5; D gene ambiguous. Germline CDR1 MGHRA, CDR2 YSYEKL. The CDR3 is 14 amino acids. The V end lost 0 bases, the J end lost 5 bases, and 10 bases lay between the germline ends. In DNA form, the CDR3 reads TGCGCCAGCAGCCAAGATGCGGTGGGGGAGACCCAGTACTTC. Its translation is CASSQDAVGETQYF.

This clonotype has a handful of counts. V usage is TRBV27 and J usage is TRBJ2-7, with unresolved D. The CDR3 runs to 14 residues. V gave up 3 bases and J gave up 5 bases, with 14 bases separating them. Germline V lookup: CDR1 MNHEY, CDR2 SMNVEV (reference sequence). The CDR3: CASSFQNKANEQYF. The DNA of the CDR3 is TGTGCCAGCAGTTTCCAAAATAAGGCGAACGAGCAGTACTTC.

V usage is TRBV7-6 and J usage is TRBJ2-2; weak D call: TRBD1 (5 bases). CDR3 size: 15 residues. The ends were cut back, 5 bases at V and 11 bases at J, with 21 bases in the middle. CDR1 is SGHVS, CDR2 FNYEAQ, per germline. The CDR3 is CASSPEGAFTLELFF. CDR3 sequence (DNA): TGTGCCAGCAGCCCGGAAGGGGCCTTCACCCTTGAGCTGTTTTTT.

This sequence joins TRBV24-1 and TRBJ2-1; TRBD2 agrees at 15 bases. The CDR3 length is 18 residues. Trimming took 4 bases from V and 9 from J; bases not matched to a gene: 12. Per germline, CDR1 KGHDR and CDR2 SFDVKD. The CDR3 region is CATSDPGGTSGRTGEQFF. DNA of the CDR3: TGTGCCACCAGTGACCCAGGAGGGACTAGCGGGAGGACGGGTGAGCAGTTCTTC.

In its sample, this clonotype was seen many times. The rearrangement uses TRBV7-9 and TRBJ2-1; perhaps D is TRBD1 or TRBD2 (5 bases each). The CDR3 has 15 amino acids. Between the trimmed V and J ends, which lost 5 bases and 5 bases, there was a span of 16 bases. CDR1 is SEHNR, CDR2 FQNEAQ, per germline (reference sequence). The CDR3 spells CASSHFWGTNNEQFF. The DNA of the CDR3 is TGTGCCAGCAGCCACTTCTGGGGGACGAACAATGAGCAGTTCTTC.

As regards this clonotype: One end of the junction varies from germline; a read error may be responsible. J is TRBJ2-7 and V is TRBV3-1; 12 bases fit TRBD2. This CDR3 is built from 18 residues. CDR1 LGHDT and CDR2 YNNKEL come from the germline V gene (reference sequence). DNA for the CDR3: TGTGCCATCAGCCCTTACGCCGAGAGACTAGCGGGAGTCCACGAGCAGTACTTC. Translating gives CAISPYAERLAGVHEQYF.

V is TRBV29-1 and J is TRBJ1-1; TRBD1 is a possible D gene (5 bases). There are 15 residues in the CDR3. CDR1 and CDR2 (germline): SQVTM, ANQGSEA. The germline V and J ends were trimmed by 0 bases and 13 bases, with 24 bases remaining between them. The CDR3 coding sequence is TGCAGCGTTGAAGACCGGGGAGGGCCTGGGGCTTTGGTTTTCTTT. Its protein is CSVEDRGGPGALVFF.

The chain employs TRBV10-3 and TRBJ1-4; TRBD1 is a possible D gene (6 bases). From germline, CDR1 is ENHRY and CDR2 SYGVKD. V was cut by 3 bases and J by 8 bases, with 16 bases left in between. This CDR3 comprises 15 residues. This chain's CDR3 is CAISDEGGSLEKLFF. CDR3 coding DNA: TGTGCCATCAGTGACGAGGGGGGGAGCCTAGAAAAACTGTTTTTT.

Details on this clonotype: With a much larger clone just one base away, this may be a read error. This chain joins TRBV29-1 and TRBJ2-3, with 7 bases that match TRBD2. Germline loops: CDR1 SQVTM, CDR2 ANQGSEA. The CDR3 loop spans 14 amino acids. Here the CDR3 DNA reads TGCAGCACCTACGAACTAGCGAGCATAGATACGCAGTATTTT. Translating gives CSTYELASIDTQYF.

This clonotype was picked up a small number of times. The chain has TRBV7-2 and TRBJ1-2; the D is unclear. Looked up from germline, CDR1 is SGHTA and CDR2 is FQGNSA. This CDR3 has 12 amino acids. Trimming stripped 5 bases from V and 8 bases from J, with 12 bases between. The CDR3 coding sequence is TGTGCCAGCAGCCGCAATGGGAACGGCTACACCTTC. This codes for CASSRNGNGYTF.

The rearrangement uses TRBV5-1 and TRBJ2-6; 11 positions agree with TRBD2. J gave up 0 bases and V 3 bases, and 5 bases lay outside the gene matches. The CDR3 covers 18 residues. Germline CDR1 is SGHRS and CDR2 is YFSETQ. CDR3 residues: CASSSRLAGSSGANVLTF. Here the CDR3 DNA reads TGCGCCAGCAGCTCCCGACTAGCGGGGAGCTCTGGGGCCAACGTCCTGACTTTC.

CDR3 protein: CASTEDLLKTQYF. CDR3 nucleotides: TGTGCCAGCACCGAGGACCTCCTGAAGACCCAGTACTTC. The V and J genes are TRBV7-9 and TRBJ2-5; D gene uncertain. V was pared by 7 bases and J by 6 bases, with 15 bases between. Germline V gives CDR1 SEHNR, CDR2 FQNEAQ (reference sequence). This CDR3 is 13 amino acids long.

This clonotype appeared a few times. The chain carries TRBV7-9 and TRBJ1-1; D might be TRBD1 (5 bases). The CDR3 has 15 amino acids. The germline CDR1 and CDR2 sequences are SEHNR and FQNEAQ (reference sequence). Trimming stripped 0 bases from V and 6 bases from J, with 14 bases between. The CDR3 loop reads CASSLARGLRSEAFF. In DNA, the CDR3 is TGTGCCAGCAGCTTAGCTCGGGGACTGCGCTCTGAAGCTTTCTTT.

This clonotype was counted between two and nine times. The V gene is TRBV29-1, the J gene TRBJ2-5, with unresolved D. This CDR3 contains 12 residues. Trimming pared 7 bases from V and 1 base from J, leaving 10 bases between. The germline V gene has CDR1 SQVTM and CDR2 ANQGSEA. The CDR3 is CSAERFQETQYF. CDR3 DNA: TGCAGCGCCGAGAGGTTCCAAGAGACCCAGTACTTC.